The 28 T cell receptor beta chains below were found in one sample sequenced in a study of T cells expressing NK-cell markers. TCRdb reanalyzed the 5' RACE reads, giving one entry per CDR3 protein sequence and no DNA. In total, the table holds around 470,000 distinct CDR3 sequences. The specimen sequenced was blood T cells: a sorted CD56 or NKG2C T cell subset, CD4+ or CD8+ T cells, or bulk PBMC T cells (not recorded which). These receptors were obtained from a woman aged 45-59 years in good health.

CDR3: CATSRIAGGSTDTQYF. The chain is built from TRBV15 and TRBJ2-3; TCRdb reports TRBD2, a call that lacks DNA to check it against. This CDR3 spans 16 amino acids. From germline, CDR1 is LNHNV and CDR2 YYDKDF (reference sequence). The variable domain in full, with the rest retrieved from reference TRBV15 and TRBJ2-3, is DAMVIQNPRYQVTQFGKPVTLSCSQTLNHNVMYWYQQKSSQAPKLLFHYYDKDFNNEADTPDNFQSRRPNTSFCFLDIRSPGLGDTAMYLCATSRIAGGSTDTQYFGPGTRLTVL.

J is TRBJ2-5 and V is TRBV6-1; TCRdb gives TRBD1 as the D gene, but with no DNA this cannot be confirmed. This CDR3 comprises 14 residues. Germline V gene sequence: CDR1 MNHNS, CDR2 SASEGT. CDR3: CASTVDRGEGTQYF.

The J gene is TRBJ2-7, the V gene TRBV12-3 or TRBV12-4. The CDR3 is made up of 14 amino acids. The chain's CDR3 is CASSLTGEPYEQYF.

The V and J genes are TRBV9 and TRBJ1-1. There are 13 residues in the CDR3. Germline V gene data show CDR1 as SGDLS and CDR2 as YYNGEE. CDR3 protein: CASSVVSGTEAFF.

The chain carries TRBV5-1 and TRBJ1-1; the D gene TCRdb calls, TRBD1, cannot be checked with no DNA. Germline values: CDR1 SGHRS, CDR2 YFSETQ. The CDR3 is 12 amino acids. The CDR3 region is CASNHLGTPAFF.

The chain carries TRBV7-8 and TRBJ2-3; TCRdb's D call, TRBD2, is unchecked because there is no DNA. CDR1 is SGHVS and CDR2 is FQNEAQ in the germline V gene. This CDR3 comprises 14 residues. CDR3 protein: CASSLGSGTPAQYF.

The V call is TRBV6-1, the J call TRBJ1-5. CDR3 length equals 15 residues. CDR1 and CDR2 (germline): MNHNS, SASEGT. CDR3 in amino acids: CASIESGVLNQPQHF.

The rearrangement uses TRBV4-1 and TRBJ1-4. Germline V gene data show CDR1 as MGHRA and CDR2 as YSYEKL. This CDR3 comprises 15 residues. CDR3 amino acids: CASSPGPATNEKLFF.

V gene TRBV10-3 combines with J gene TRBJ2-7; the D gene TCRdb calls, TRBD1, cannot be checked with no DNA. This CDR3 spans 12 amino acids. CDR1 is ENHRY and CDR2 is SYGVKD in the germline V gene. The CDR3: CAISPGSYEQYF.

CDR3 sequence: CAWRLGDWANYGYTF. The rearrangement uses TRBV30 and TRBJ1-2; TCRdb picks TRBD1, but there is no DNA to check that call. This CDR3 spans 15 amino acids. Germline CDR1 is GTSNPN and CDR2 is SVGIG (reference sequence).

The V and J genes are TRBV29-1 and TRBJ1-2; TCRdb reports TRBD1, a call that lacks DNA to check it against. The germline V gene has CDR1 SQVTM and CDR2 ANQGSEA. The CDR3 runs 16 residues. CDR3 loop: CSVDSGALLWLRGYTF.

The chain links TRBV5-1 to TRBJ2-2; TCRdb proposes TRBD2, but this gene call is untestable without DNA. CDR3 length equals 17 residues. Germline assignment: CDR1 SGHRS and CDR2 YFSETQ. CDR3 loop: CASSWGGRAQLTGELFF.

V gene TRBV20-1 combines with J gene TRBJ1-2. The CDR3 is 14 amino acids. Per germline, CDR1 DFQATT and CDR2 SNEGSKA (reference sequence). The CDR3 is CSAADAGSNWGYTF.

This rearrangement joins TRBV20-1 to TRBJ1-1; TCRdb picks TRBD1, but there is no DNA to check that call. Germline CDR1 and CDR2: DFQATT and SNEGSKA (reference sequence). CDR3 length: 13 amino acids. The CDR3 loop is CSARDGRGGEAFF.

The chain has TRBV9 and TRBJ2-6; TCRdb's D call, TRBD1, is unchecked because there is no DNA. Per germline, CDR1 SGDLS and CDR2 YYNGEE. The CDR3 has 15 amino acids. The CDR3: CASSGQGAGANVLTF.

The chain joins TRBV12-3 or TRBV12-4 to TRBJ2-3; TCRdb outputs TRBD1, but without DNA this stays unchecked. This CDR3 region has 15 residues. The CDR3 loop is CASSPPGRSTDTQYF.

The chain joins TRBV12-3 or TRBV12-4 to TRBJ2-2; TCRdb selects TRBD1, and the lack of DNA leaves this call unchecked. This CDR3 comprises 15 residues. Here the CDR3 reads CASRAPDRVAGELFF.

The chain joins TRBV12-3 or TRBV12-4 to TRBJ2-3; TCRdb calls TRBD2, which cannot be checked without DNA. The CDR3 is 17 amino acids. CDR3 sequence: CASSLAGGPPSTDTQYF.

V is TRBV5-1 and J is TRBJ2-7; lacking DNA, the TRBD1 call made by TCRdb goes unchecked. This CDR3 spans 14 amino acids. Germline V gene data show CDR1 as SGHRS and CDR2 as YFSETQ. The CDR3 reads CASSFTPGRDEQYF.

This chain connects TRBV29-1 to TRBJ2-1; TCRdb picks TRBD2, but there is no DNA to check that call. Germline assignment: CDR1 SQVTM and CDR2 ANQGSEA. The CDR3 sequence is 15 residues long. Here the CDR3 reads CSASVAGGSYNEQFF.

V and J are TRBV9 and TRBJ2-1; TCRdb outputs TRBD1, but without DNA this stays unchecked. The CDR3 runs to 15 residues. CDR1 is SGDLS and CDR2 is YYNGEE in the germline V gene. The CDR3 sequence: CASHPNRVKLHEQFF.

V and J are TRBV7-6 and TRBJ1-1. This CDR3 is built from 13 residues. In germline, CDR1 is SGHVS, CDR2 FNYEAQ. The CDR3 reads CASSLQDRSEAFF.

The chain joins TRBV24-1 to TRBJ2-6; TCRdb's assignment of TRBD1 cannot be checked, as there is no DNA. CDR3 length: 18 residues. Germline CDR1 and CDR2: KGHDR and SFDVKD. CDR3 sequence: CATSDLPGQGRGANVLTF.

CDR3 amino acids: CASSLGGRQGAKTQYF. The V call is TRBV7-2, the J call TRBJ2-5; TCRdb designates TRBD1, a call that cannot be tested without DNA. The CDR3 contains 16 residues. In germline, CDR1 is SGHTA, CDR2 FQGNSA.

This CDR3 is CASSLEGLAGSTGELFF. This sequence joins TRBV5-1 and TRBJ2-2; TCRdb proposes TRBD2, but this gene call is untestable without DNA. CDR3 size: 17 residues. Germline V gives CDR1 SGHRS, CDR2 YFSETQ.

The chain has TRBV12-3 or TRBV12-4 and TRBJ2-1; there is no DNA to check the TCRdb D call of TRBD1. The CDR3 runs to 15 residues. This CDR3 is CASSLVARGQNEQFF.

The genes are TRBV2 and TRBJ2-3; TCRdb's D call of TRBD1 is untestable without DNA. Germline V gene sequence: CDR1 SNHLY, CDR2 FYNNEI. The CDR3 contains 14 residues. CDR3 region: CASSDGGIPDTQYF.

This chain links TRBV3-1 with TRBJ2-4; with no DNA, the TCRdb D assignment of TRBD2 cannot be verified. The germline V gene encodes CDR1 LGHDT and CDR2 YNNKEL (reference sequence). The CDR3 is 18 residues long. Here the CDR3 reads CASSPDVGGVKAKNIQYF.